These 13 T cell receptor beta chains were all obtained from the same sample, sequenced in a study of blood T cell repertoires in COVID-19. Some clones are missing from TCRdb's copy, which holds only in-frame ones; the method was immunoSEQ multiplex PCR. The top ten clones hold about 3% of a sample with hundreds of thousands of clones, roughly 90% of them seen once. Sequenced input: peripheral blood. These receptor sequences come from a woman in her thirties with COVID-19, enrolled during active disease.

This chain links TRBV19 with TRBJ1-5; a possible D gene is TRBD1 (5 bases). Trimming removed 6 bases at V and 11 bases at J, with 11 bases between. The CDR3 is made up of 11 amino acids. Looked up from germline, CDR1 is LNHDA and CDR2 is SQIVND (reference sequence). CDR3 sequence (DNA): TGTGCCAGTAGAAGGGGCGAGGCCCAGCATTTT. It encodes CASRRGEAQHF.

The chain recombines TRBV18 with TRBJ2-5, with D possibly TRBD1 on 5 matching bases. CDR1 and CDR2 from the germline V gene are KGHSH and LQKENI. The V end was cut by 0 bases, the J end by 5 bases, with 16 bases between. This CDR3 contains 16 residues. Here the CDR3 reads CASSPPGNWGTETQYF. CDR3 bases: TGTGCCAGCTCACCACCAGGGAACTGGGGCACGGAGACCCAGTACTTC. Full variable domain (remainder filled in from reference TRBV18 and TRBJ2-5): NAGVMQNPRHLVRRRGQEARLRCSPMKGHSHVYWYRQLPEEGLKFMVYLQKENIIDESGMPKERFSAEFPKEGPSILRIQQVVRGDSAAYFCASSPPGNWGTETQYFGPGTRLLVL.

This chain connects TRBV27 to TRBJ2-7; 9 nucleotides align to TRBD1. CDR3 size: 15 residues. Germline values: CDR1 MNHEY, CDR2 SMNVEV (reference sequence). The junction had 10 bases not matched to a gene; V was cut back by 6 bases and J by 4 bases. This CDR3 is CASSAPGTGIYEQYF. The CDR3 DNA reads TGTGCCAGCAGCGCGCCCGGGACAGGGATATACGAGCAGTACTTC.

The chain uses TRBV7-8 and TRBJ1-1, with TRBD1 identical over 7 bases. With V trimmed by 2 bases and J by 5 bases, 2 bases remained unmatched. This CDR3 comprises 13 residues. The germline V gene has CDR1 SGHVS and CDR2 FQNEAQ. The CDR3 nucleotides are TGTGCCAGCAGCTTAACAGGGGAGACTGAAGCTTTCTTT. Its translation is CASSLTGETEAFF. The whole variable domain, remainder taken from reference TRBV7-8 and TRBJ1-1, is GAGVSQSPRYKVAKRGQDVALRCDPISGHVSLFWYQQALGQGPEFLTYFQNEAQLDKSGLPSDRFFAERPEGSVSTLKIQRTQQEDSAVYLCASSLTGETEAFFGQGTRLTVV.

This chain connects TRBV5-1 to TRBJ1-1; D might be TRBD1 (5 bases). CDR3 length: 14 residues. CDR1 and CDR2 from the germline V gene are SGHRS and YFSETQ. Trimming cost V 0 bases and J 5 bases, with 11 bases left between them. The CDR3 nucleotides read TGCGCCAGCAGCTTGGCACCGGGGGGGACTGAAGCTTTCTTT. It encodes CASSLAPGGTEAFF.

This clone appeared once. This chain connects TRBV5-6 to TRBJ2-5; 11 bases are shared with TRBD1. Germline CDR1 SGHDT, CDR2 YYEEEE. CDR3 length: 15 amino acids. V dropped 4 bases and J dropped 4; count of bases not matched to a gene: 6. This CDR3 reads CASSKGQGAPETQYF. The DNA of the CDR3 is TGTGCCAGCAGCAAAGGACAGGGGGCCCCAGAGACCCAGTACTTC.

The V and J genes are TRBV6-5 and TRBJ1-2, with TRBD1 matching 7 bases. Germline loops: CDR1 MNHEY, CDR2 SVGAGI. CDR3 length: 13 residues. Germline trimming cut 5 bases from V and 9 bases from J; bases unmatched to any gene: 9. The CDR3 loop is CASSPGQELRYTF. In DNA, the CDR3 is TGTGCCAGCAGTCCAGGACAGGAGTTACGCTACACCTTC.

The chain links TRBV19 to TRBJ1-4; D is perhaps TRBD1 (5 bases). The germline CDR1 and CDR2 sequences are LNHDA and SQIVND (reference sequence). This CDR3 contains 15 residues. V lost 2 bases and J 8 bases, leaving 15 bases between the germline ends. CDR3 protein: CASSISGGTTEKLFF. CDR3 sequence (DNA): TGTGCCAGTAGTATATCTGGAGGGACGACGGAAAAACTGTTTTTT.

The genes are TRBV4-3 and TRBJ2-3; 8 bases map to TRBD2. Germline loops: CDR1 LGHNA, CDR2 YSLEER. The J segment lost 4 bases and the V segment lost 0 bases, leaving 9 bases of the junction unmatched. The CDR3 sequence is 17 residues long. The CDR3 bases are TGCGCCAGCAGCCAAGATTCTCGGGGGGGCCCCCCAGATACGCAGTATTTT. Amino acid sequence: CASSQDSRGGPPDTQYF.

This clone was detected only once. CDR3 nucleotides: TGCGCCAGCAGATCCGGGACACCGAACACCGGGGAGCTGTTTTTT. Its translation: CASRSGTPNTGELFF. V is TRBV5-1 and J is TRBJ2-2; D might be TRBD1 (6 bases). V gave up 5 bases and J gave up 0 bases, with 11 bases separating them. CDR1 and CDR2 from the germline V gene are SGHRS and YFSETQ. The CDR3 covers 15 residues.

CDR3 DNA: TGCAGCGTTGAAGAACGCCGACGCGGTGAAGCTTTCTTT. It codes for CSVEERRRGEAFF. The rearrangement links TRBV29-1 to TRBJ1-1; the D is unclear. This CDR3 is built from 13 residues. The V end was cut by 0 bases, the J end by 7 bases, with 12 bases between. Germline CDR1 and CDR2: SQVTM and ANQGSEA.

V and J are TRBV18 and TRBJ1-1; D might be TRBD1 (6 bases). CDR1 is KGHSH, CDR2 LQKENI, per germline. The CDR3 covers 13 residues. The V and J ends lost 6 bases and 10 bases respectively, with 18 bases between them. Written as DNA, the CDR3 is TGTGCCAGCTCGGAGCGACAGGTTTCGGGAGCTTTCTTT. Protein product: CASSERQVSGAFF.

The J gene is TRBJ2-3, the V gene TRBV12-5, with D possibly matching TRBD1 (5 bases). This CDR3 has 16 amino acids. Between the trimmed V and J ends, which lost 3 bases and 0 bases, there was a span of 13 bases. CDR1 and CDR2 (germline): LGHNT, FRNRAP. Here the CDR3 DNA reads TGTGCTAGTGGTTTAACAACAGGATCTAGCACAGATACGCAGTATTTT. Protein sequence: CASGLTTGSSTDTQYF. Looking up the rest from reference TRBV12-5 and TRBJ2-3 gives the full variable domain: DARVTQTPRHKVTEMGQEVTMRCQPILGHNTVFWYRQTMMQGLELLAYFRNRAPLDDSGMPKDRFSAEMPDATLATLKIQPSEPRDSAVYFCASGLTTGSSTDTQYFGPGTRLTVL.